The rows below give T cell receptor beta chains drawn from one sample of a study of cytomegalovirus exposure and HLA in healthy donors. Clones were read by immunoSEQ multiplex PCR, and TCRdb kept only the in-frame ones, dropping some. The table records about 140,000 clones, roughly 86% of them present only once. The sequenced material came from PBMCs. These receptors were obtained from a woman in her 40s in good health and CMV-seronegative. CDR3s include the opening cysteine and the closing phenylalanine or tryptophan. The D gene is left open where the match is weak. Clone size is stated in some rows and not others, as once, few, many or a class when expanded.

j_gene: TRBJ2-2
d_gene: TRBD1
abundance: -
v_gene: TRBV4-3
CDR3aa: CASSQASTTGANTGELFF
CDR3nt: TGCGCCAGCAGCCAAGCCTCAACCACAGGGGCGAACACCGGGGAGCTGTTTTTT

j_gene: TRBJ1-1
d_gene: TRBD1
abundance: -
v_gene: TRBV5-1
CDR3aa: CASSFTGETEAFF
CDR3nt: TGCGCCAGCAGCTTCACAGGGGAGACTGAAGCTTTCTTT

j_gene: TRBJ2-3
d_gene: TRBD2
abundance: -
v_gene: TRBV2
CDR3aa: CAGMGTSGSLPDTQYF
CDR3nt: TGTGCCGGCATGGGGACTAGCGGGAGTCTGCCAGATACGCAGTATTTT

j_gene: TRBJ2-5
d_gene: TRBD2
abundance: -
v_gene: TRBV4-2
CDR3aa: CASSQALAGIQETQYF
CDR3nt: TGTGCCAGCAGCCAGGCCCTAGCGGGAATCCAAGAGACCCAGTACTTC

j_gene: TRBJ1-4
d_gene: TRBD1
abundance: once
v_gene: TRBV5-1
CDR3aa: CASSSLTGGSNEKLFF
CDR3nt: TGCGCCAGCAGCTCTCTTACAGGGGGCTCTAATGAAAAACTGTTTTTT

j_gene: TRBJ1-4
d_gene: -
abundance: -
v_gene: TRBV6-6
CDR3aa: CASSYALSNEKLFF
CDR3nt: TGTGCCAGCAGTTACGCTCTTAGTAATGAAAAACTGTTTTTT

j_gene: TRBJ1-3
d_gene: TRBD1
abundance: -
v_gene: TRBV7-8
CDR3aa: CASSFTGGWSGNTIYF
CDR3nt: TGTGCCAGCAGCTTTACAGGGGGCTGGAGCGGAAACACCATATATTTT

j_gene: TRBJ2-3
d_gene: -
abundance: -
v_gene: TRBV7-2
CDR3aa: CASSLGGKDTQYF
CDR3nt: TGTGCCAGCAGCTTAGGCGGAAAAGATACGCAGTATTTT

j_gene: TRBJ1-5
d_gene: TRBD1
abundance: -
v_gene: TRBV25-1
CDR3aa: CASSEWNRGLYQPQHF
CDR3nt: TGTGCCAGCAGTGAATGGAACAGGGGTTTGTATCAGCCCCAGCATTTT

j_gene: TRBJ1-5
d_gene: -
abundance: -
v_gene: TRBV19
CDR3aa: CASSIVAGSFNQPQHF
CDR3nt: TGTGCCAGTAGTATAGTCGCAGGTTCTTTTAATCAGCCCCAGCATTTT

j_gene: TRBJ2-7
d_gene: TRBD2
abundance: -
v_gene: TRBV6-5
CDR3aa: CASSYPAIAGVWEQYF
CDR3nt: TGTGCCAGCAGTTACCCGGCGATAGCGGGAGTTTGGGAGCAGTACTTC

j_gene: TRBJ2-1
d_gene: TRBD2
abundance: -
v_gene: TRBV6-6
CDR3aa: CASSYSLAGEGEQFF
CDR3nt: TGTGCCAGCAGTTACTCGCTAGCGGGAGAGGGTGAGCAGTTCTTC

j_gene: TRBJ2-1
d_gene: TRBD2
abundance: -
v_gene: TRBV5-4
CDR3aa: CASSSFSAGAYNEQFF
CDR3nt: TGTGCCAGCAGCTCCTTTTCCGCGGGAGCCTACAATGAGCAGTTCTTC

j_gene: TRBJ2-7
d_gene: -
abundance: -
v_gene: TRBV30
CDR3aa: CAWRYTQGFTYEQYF
CDR3nt: TGTGCCTGGAGATACACACAGGGCTTCACCTACGAGCAGTACTTC

j_gene: TRBJ2-4
d_gene: TRBD2
abundance: -
v_gene: TRBV10-2
CDR3aa: CASAGGAKNIQYF
CDR3nt: TGCGCCAGCGCGGGAGGTGCCAAAAACATTCAGTACTTC

j_gene: TRBJ2-1
d_gene: TRBD2
abundance: once
v_gene: TRBV25-1
CDR3aa: CASSSSGPYNEQFF
CDR3nt: TGTGCCAGCAGTTCTAGCGGGCCCTACAATGAGCAGTTCTTC

j_gene: TRBJ1-6
d_gene: -
abundance: -
v_gene: TRBV20-1
CDR3aa: CSGNQGSPLHF
CDR3nt: TGCAGTGGGAATCAGGGTTCACCCCTCCACTTT

j_gene: TRBJ1-5
d_gene: -
abundance: -
v_gene: TRBV27
CDR3aa: CASSNQGYNQPQHF
CDR3nt: TGTGCCAGCAGCAACCAGGGTTACAATCAGCCCCAGCATTTT

j_gene: TRBJ2-7
d_gene: -
abundance: -
v_gene: TRBV27
CDR3aa: CASSLGQTYEQYF
CDR3nt: TGTGCCAGCAGCCTCGGACAGACCTACGAGCAGTACTTC

j_gene: TRBJ2-2
d_gene: -
abundance: -
v_gene: TRBV10-1
CDR3aa: CASTEGNGELFF
CDR3nt: TGCGCCAGCACAGAGGGAAACGGGGAGCTGTTTTTT

j_gene: TRBJ2-5
d_gene: TRBD2
abundance: -
v_gene: TRBV11-3
CDR3aa: CASSLTSGRAPETQYF
CDR3nt: TGTGCCAGCAGCTTGACTAGCGGGAGGGCCCCGGAGACCCAGTACTTC

j_gene: TRBJ1-5
d_gene: TRBD1
abundance: -
v_gene: TRBV10-3
CDR3aa: CAISESNQGADQPQHF
CDR3nt: TGTGCCATCAGTGAGTCGAATCAGGGGGCCGATCAGCCCCAGCATTTT

j_gene: TRBJ1-3
d_gene: TRBD1
abundance: -
v_gene: TRBV5-5
CDR3aa: CASSLARPGGYGNTIYF
CDR3nt: TGTGCCAGCAGCTTGGCCCGGCCAGGGGGTTATGGAAACACCATATATTTT

j_gene: TRBJ2-5
d_gene: TRBD2
abundance: -
v_gene: TRBV9
CDR3aa: CASSATSGGGETQYF
CDR3nt: TGTGCCAGCAGCGCGACTAGCGGAGGGGGCGAGACCCAGTACTTC

j_gene: TRBJ1-6
d_gene: -
abundance: -
v_gene: TRBV5-6
CDR3aa: CASSIRNSPLHF
CDR3nt: TGTGCCAGCAGCATCCGGAATTCACCCCTCCACTTT

j_gene: TRBJ1-1
d_gene: -
abundance: -
v_gene: TRBV11-2
CDR3aa: CASSLEGGYWNTEAFF
CDR3nt: TGTGCCAGCAGCTTAGAGGGGGGGTATTGGAACACTGAAGCTTTCTTT

j_gene: TRBJ2-3
d_gene: -
abundance: -
v_gene: TRBV28
CDR3aa: CASQGANTDTQYF
CDR3nt: TGTGCCAGCCAAGGGGCTAACACAGATACGCAGTATTTT

j_gene: TRBJ2-5
d_gene: -
abundance: -
v_gene: TRBV7-7
CDR3aa: CASSLAPGQETQYF
CDR3nt: TGTGCTAGCAGCTTAGCGCCCGGTCAAGAGACCCAGTACTTC

j_gene: TRBJ1-3
d_gene: -
abundance: -
v_gene: TRBV7-8
CDR3aa: CASSLQISGNTIYF
CDR3nt: TGTGCCAGCAGCCTACAGATCTCTGGAAACACCATATATTTT

j_gene: TRBJ2-2
d_gene: -
abundance: -
v_gene: TRBV4-3
CDR3aa: CASSESSANTGELFF
CDR3nt: TGCGCCAGCAGCGAGAGCAGCGCGAACACCGGGGAGCTGTTTTTT

j_gene: TRBJ1-5
d_gene: TRBD1
abundance: -
v_gene: TRBV7-9
CDR3aa: CASSPQGNQPQHF
CDR3nt: TGTGCCAGCAGCCCACAGGGGAATCAGCCCCAGCATTTT

j_gene: TRBJ1-6
d_gene: TRBD1
abundance: -
v_gene: TRBV5-1
CDR3aa: CASTATGVNSPLHF
CDR3nt: TGCGCCAGCACGGCCACAGGGGTTAATTCACCCCTCCACTTT

j_gene: TRBJ1-1
d_gene: TRBD1
abundance: few
v_gene: TRBV28
CDR3aa: CASGGTDNTEAFF
CDR3nt: TGTGCCAGCGGAGGGACAGATAACACTGAAGCTTTCTTT

j_gene: TRBJ2-5
d_gene: TRBD1
abundance: -
v_gene: TRBV4-1
CDR3aa: CASSQWDSQETQYF
CDR3nt: TGCGCCAGCAGCCAATGGGACAGCCAAGAGACCCAGTACTTC

j_gene: TRBJ2-4
d_gene: -
abundance: -
v_gene: TRBV13
CDR3aa: CASRGQKDIQYF
CDR3nt: TGTGCCAGCAGAGGACAGAAGGACATTCAGTACTTC

j_gene: TRBJ2-2
d_gene: TRBD1
abundance: -
v_gene: TRBV6-4
CDR3aa: CASSEQGPSGELFF
CDR3nt: TGTGCCAGCAGTGAACAGGGGCCGTCCGGGGAGCTGTTTTTT

j_gene: TRBJ2-1
d_gene: TRBD2
abundance: -
v_gene: TRBV10-3
CDR3aa: CAISESLAGGNEQFF
CDR3nt: TGTGCCATCAGTGAGAGTCTAGCGGGAGGAAATGAGCAGTTCTTC

j_gene: TRBJ2-1
d_gene: TRBD2
abundance: -
v_gene: TRBV6-6
CDR3aa: CASSPTLADTYNEQFF
CDR3nt: TGTGCCAGCAGTCCGACGCTAGCGGATACCTACAATGAGCAGTTCTTC

j_gene: TRBJ1-1
d_gene: TRBD1
abundance: -
v_gene: TRBV11-3
CDR3aa: CASSLVRGTEAFF
CDR3nt: TGTGCCAGCAGCTTAGTCAGGGGGACTGAAGCTTTCTTT

j_gene: TRBJ2-3
d_gene: TRBD2
abundance: -
v_gene: TRBV5-1
CDR3aa: CASSSSGNTDTQYF
CDR3nt: TGCGCCAGCAGCTCTAGCGGGAATACAGATACGCAGTATTTT

j_gene: TRBJ2-5
d_gene: -
abundance: -
v_gene: TRBV7-2
CDR3aa: CASSSSLAPSQETQYF
CDR3nt: TGTGCCAGCAGCAGCAGTCTAGCGCCCAGCCAAGAGACCCAGTACTTC

j_gene: TRBJ2-7
d_gene: -
abundance: -
v_gene: TRBV5-4
CDR3aa: CASSLVGQYEQYF
CDR3nt: TGTGCCAGCAGCTTGGTGGGGCAATACGAGCAGTACTTC

j_gene: TRBJ1-1
d_gene: -
abundance: -
v_gene: TRBV5-1
CDR3aa: CASSQDEGVGEAFF
CDR3nt: TGCGCCAGCAGCCAAGACGAAGGGGTAGGTGAAGCTTTCTTT

j_gene: TRBJ1-3
d_gene: -
abundance: -
v_gene: TRBV13
CDR3aa: CATSRRYSSGNTIYF
CDR3nt: TGTGCCACCTCGCGGAGGTATAGCTCTGGAAACACCATATATTTT

j_gene: TRBJ2-7
d_gene: TRBD1
abundance: -
v_gene: TRBV7-2
CDR3aa: CASSLDSFIRDRGPYEQYF
CDR3nt: TGTGCCAGCAGCTTAGATTCATTTATCCGGGACAGGGGACCCTACGAGCAGTACTTC

j_gene: TRBJ2-2
d_gene: -
abundance: -
v_gene: TRBV9
CDR3aa: CASSVDPGTGELFF
CDR3nt: TGTGCCAGCAGCGTAGACCCCGGCACCGGGGAGCTGTTTTTT

j_gene: TRBJ1-5
d_gene: TRBD1
abundance: -
v_gene: TRBV13
CDR3aa: CASSSGTDNQPQHF
CDR3nt: TGTGCCAGCAGCTCCGGGACAGACAATCAGCCCCAGCATTTT

j_gene: TRBJ2-7
d_gene: -
abundance: once
v_gene: TRBV10-1
CDR3aa: CASSELVLGEQYF
CDR3nt: TGCGCCAGCAGTGAACTAGTCTTGGGAGAGCAGTACTTC

j_gene: TRBJ1-5
d_gene: TRBD1
abundance: -
v_gene: TRBV6-6
CDR3aa: CASRGQSYQPQHF
CDR3nt: TGTGCCAGCAGGGGACAGTCATATCAGCCCCAGCATTTT

j_gene: TRBJ1-6
d_gene: -
abundance: -
v_gene: TRBV5-8
CDR3aa: CASIVYRPLGSPLHF
CDR3nt: TGTGCCAGCATCGTCTATCGCCCCCTGGGCTCACCCCTCCACTTT

j_gene: TRBJ2-7
d_gene: TRBD2
abundance: -
v_gene: TRBV30
CDR3aa: CAWTVAGGYEQYF
CDR3nt: TGTGCCTGGACTGTTGCGGGAGGTTACGAGCAGTACTTC

j_gene: TRBJ2-1
d_gene: -
abundance: -
v_gene: TRBV6-1
CDR3aa: CASSDPDEQFF
CDR3nt: TGTGCCAGCAGTGACCCGGATGAGCAGTTCTTC

j_gene: TRBJ2-3
d_gene: -
abundance: few
v_gene: TRBV13
CDR3aa: CASSANSGGDTQYF
CDR3nt: TGTGCCAGCAGCGCGAACAGCGGTGGGGATACGCAGTATTTT

j_gene: TRBJ2-3
d_gene: TRBD1
abundance: -
v_gene: TRBV27
CDR3aa: CASSLQGAGDTQYF
CDR3nt: TGTGCCAGCAGTTTACAGGGGGCGGGAGATACGCAGTATTTT

j_gene: TRBJ1-4
d_gene: TRBD1
abundance: -
v_gene: TRBV2
CDR3aa: CASRGQQNEKLFF
CDR3nt: TGTGCCAGCAGGGGACAGCAGAATGAAAAACTGTTTTTT

j_gene: TRBJ2-7
d_gene: TRBD2
abundance: -
v_gene: TRBV5-6
CDR3aa: CASSISPGGEQYF
CDR3nt: TGTGCCAGCAGCATTTCCCCGGGGGGCGAGCAGTACTTC

j_gene: TRBJ2-1
d_gene: -
abundance: -
v_gene: TRBV28
CDR3aa: CASSLGAGGRQFF
CDR3nt: TGTGCCAGCAGTTTAGGGGCAGGAGGGAGGCAGTTCTTC

j_gene: TRBJ2-1
d_gene: TRBD2
abundance: -
v_gene: TRBV10-3
CDR3aa: CAISGSAGGHYNEQFF
CDR3nt: TGTGCCATCAGTGGAAGCGCGGGAGGCCACTACAATGAGCAGTTCTTC

j_gene: TRBJ1-5
d_gene: -
abundance: -
v_gene: TRBV19
CDR3aa: CASRGGAPDQPQHF
CDR3nt: TGTGCCAGTAGGGGGGGGGCACCCGATCAGCCCCAGCATTTT

j_gene: TRBJ1-2
d_gene: TRBD1
abundance: -
v_gene: TRBV5-5
CDR3aa: CASSLSLSQGDGYTF
CDR3nt: TGTGCCAGCAGCTTGTCCCTCTCCCAGGGGGATGGCTACACCTTC